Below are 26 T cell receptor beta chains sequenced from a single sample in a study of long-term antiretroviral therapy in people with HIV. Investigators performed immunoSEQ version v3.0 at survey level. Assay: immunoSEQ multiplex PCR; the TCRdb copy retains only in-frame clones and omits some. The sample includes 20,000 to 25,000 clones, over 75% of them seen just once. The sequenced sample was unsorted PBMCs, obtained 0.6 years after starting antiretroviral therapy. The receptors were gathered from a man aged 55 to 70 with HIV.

As DNA, the CDR3 is TGTGCCAGCAGCTCCCCCCCTGGGATCAATGAGCAGTTCTTC. The encoded protein is CASSSPPGINEQFF. The chain uses TRBV7-9 and TRBJ2-1; D gene uncertain. Germline lookup yields CDR1 SEHNR and CDR2 FQNEAQ (reference sequence). The germline V and J ends were trimmed by 4 bases and 6 bases, with 13 bases remaining between them. This CDR3 comprises 14 residues.

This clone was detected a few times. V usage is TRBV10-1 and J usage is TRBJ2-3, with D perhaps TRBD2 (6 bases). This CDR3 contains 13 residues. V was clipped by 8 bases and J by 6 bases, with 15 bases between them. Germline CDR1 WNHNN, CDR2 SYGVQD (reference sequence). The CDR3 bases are TGCGCCAGCGGGGCTAGCGCCACGGATACGCAGTATTTT. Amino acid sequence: CASGASATDTQYF.

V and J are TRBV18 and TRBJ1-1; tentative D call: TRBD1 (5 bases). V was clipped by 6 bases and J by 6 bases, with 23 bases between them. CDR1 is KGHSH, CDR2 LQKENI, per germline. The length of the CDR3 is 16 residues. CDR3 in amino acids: CASSKGRGVGGAEAFF. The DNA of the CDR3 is TGTGCCAGCTCTAAGGGCCGCGGGGTCGGAGGGGCTGAAGCTTTCTTT. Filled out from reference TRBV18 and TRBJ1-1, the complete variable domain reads NAGVMQNPRHLVRRRGQEARLRCSPMKGHSHVYWYRQLPEEGLKFMVYLQKENIIDESGMPKERFSAEFPKEGPSILRIQQVVRGDSAAYFCASSKGRGVGGAEAFFGQGTRLTVV.

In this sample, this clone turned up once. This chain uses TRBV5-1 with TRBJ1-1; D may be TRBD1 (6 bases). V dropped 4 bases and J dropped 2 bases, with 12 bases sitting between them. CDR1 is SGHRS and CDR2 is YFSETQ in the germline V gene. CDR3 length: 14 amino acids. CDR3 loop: CASSLRTDNTEAFF. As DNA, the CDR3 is TGCGCCAGCAGCCTAAGGACAGACAACACTGAAGCTTTCTTT.

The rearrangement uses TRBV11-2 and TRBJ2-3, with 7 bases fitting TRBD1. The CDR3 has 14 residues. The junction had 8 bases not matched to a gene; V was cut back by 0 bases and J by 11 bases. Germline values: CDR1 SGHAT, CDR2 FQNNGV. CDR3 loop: CASSLDRVQGKQYF. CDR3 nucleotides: TGTGCCAGCAGCTTAGACCGGGTACAGGGGAAGCAGTATTTT.

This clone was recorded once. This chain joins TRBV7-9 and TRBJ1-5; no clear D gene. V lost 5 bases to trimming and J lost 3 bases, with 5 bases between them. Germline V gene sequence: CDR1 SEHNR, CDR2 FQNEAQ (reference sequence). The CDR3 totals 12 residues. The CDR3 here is CASSPINQPQHF. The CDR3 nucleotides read TGTGCCAGCAGCCCGATCAATCAGCCCCAGCATTTT.

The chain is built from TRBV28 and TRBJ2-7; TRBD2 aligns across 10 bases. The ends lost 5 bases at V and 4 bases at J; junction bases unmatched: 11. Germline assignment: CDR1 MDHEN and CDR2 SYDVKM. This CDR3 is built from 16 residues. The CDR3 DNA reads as TGTGCCAGCAGTCTTGACGCACTAGCGGGGATTTACGAGCAGTACTTC. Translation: CASSLDALAGIYEQYF.

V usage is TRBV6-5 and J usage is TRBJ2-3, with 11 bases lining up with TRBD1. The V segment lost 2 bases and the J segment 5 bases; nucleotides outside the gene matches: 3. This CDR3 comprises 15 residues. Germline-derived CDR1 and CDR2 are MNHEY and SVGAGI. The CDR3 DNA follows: TGTGCCAGCAGTTACCGGGACAGGGGGTTAGATACGCAGTATTTT. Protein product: CASSYRDRGLDTQYF.

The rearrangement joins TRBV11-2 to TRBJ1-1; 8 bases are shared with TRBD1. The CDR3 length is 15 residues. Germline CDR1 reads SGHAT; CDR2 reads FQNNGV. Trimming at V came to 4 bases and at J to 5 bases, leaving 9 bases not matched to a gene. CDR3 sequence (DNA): TGTGCCAGCAGCTCTAGTGACAGGGGTGGAACTGAAGCTTTCTTT. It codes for CASSSSDRGGTEAFF.

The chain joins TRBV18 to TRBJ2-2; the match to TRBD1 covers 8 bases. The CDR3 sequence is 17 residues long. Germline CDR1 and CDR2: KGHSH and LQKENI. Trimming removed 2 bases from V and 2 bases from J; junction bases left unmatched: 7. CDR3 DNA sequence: TGTGCCAGCTCACCAGTCGGACAGGGACTTAACACCGGGGAGCTGTTTTTT. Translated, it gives CASSPVGQGLNTGELFF.

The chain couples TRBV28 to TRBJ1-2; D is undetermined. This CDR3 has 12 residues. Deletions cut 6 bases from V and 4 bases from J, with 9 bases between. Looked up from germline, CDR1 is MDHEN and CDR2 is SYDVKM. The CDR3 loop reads CASSPIFYGYTF. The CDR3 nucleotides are TGTGCCAGCAGCCCGATTTTCTATGGCTACACCTTC.

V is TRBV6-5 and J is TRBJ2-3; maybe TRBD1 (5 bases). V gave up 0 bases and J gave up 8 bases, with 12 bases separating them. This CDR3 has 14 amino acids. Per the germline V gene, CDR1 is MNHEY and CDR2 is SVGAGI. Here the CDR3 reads CASSYSRGLGTQYF. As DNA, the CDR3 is TGTGCCAGCAGTTACTCAAGGGGTCTGGGTACGCAGTATTTT.

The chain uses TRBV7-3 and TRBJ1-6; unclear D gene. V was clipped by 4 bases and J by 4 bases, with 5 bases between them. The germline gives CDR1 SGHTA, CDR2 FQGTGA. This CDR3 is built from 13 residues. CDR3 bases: TGTGCCAGCAGCTGGGGTTATAATTCACCCCTCCACTTT. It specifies CASSWGYNSPLHF.

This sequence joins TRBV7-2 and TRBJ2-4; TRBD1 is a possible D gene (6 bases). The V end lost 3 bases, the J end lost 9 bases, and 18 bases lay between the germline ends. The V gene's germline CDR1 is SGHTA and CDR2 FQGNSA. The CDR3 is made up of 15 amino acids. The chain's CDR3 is CASSFGQPANGIQYF. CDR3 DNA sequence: TGTGCCAGCAGCTTTGGACAGCCGGCGAATGGCATTCAGTACTTC.

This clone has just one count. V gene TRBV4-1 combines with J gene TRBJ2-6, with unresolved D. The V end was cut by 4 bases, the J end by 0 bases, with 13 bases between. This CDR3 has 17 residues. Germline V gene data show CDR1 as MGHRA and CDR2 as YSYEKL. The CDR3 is CASSLTDVASGANVLTF. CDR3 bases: TGCGCCAGCAGCCTAACGGACGTGGCCTCTGGGGCCAACGTCCTGACTTTC.

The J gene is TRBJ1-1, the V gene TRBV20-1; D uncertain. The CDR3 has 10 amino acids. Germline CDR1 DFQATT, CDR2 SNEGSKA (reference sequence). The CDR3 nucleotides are TGCAGCGGGCGGGTACCTGAAGCTTTCTTT. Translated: CSGRVPEAFF.

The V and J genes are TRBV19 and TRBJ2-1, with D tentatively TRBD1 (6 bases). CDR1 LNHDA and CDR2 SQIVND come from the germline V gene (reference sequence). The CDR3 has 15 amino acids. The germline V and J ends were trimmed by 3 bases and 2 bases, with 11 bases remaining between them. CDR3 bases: TGTGCCAGTAGTATCGGCCAGGGGACCTACAATGAGCAGTTCTTC. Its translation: CASSIGQGTYNEQFF.

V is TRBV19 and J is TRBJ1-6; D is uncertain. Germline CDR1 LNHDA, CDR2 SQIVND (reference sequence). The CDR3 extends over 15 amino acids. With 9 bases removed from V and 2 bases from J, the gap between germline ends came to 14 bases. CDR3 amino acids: CASNPQYTYNSPLHF. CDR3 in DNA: TGTGCCAGCAACCCGCAGTACACCTATAATTCACCCCTCCACTTT.

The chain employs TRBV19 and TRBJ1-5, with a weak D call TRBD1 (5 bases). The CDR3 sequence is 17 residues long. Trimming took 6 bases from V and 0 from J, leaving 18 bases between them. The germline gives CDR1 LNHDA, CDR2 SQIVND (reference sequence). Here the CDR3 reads CASSPPPTVNSNQPQHF. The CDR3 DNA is TGTGCCAGTAGCCCGCCCCCGACAGTTAATAGCAATCAGCCCCAGCATTTT.

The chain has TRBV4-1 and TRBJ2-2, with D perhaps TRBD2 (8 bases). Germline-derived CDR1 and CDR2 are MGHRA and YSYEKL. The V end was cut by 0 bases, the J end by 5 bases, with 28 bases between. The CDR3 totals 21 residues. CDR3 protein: CASSQDVKQGFERERTGELFF. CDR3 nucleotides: TGCGCCAGCAGCCAAGACGTCAAACAGGGGTTCGAGCGGGAGCGGACCGGGGAGCTGTTTTTT.

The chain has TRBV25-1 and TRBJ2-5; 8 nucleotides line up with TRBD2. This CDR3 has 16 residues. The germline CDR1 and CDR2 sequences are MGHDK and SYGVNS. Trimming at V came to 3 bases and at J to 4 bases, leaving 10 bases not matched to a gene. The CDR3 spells CASSDGSGGRSETQYF. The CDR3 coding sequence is TGTGCCAGCAGTGACGGGAGCGGGGGCCGATCAGAGACCCAGTACTTC.

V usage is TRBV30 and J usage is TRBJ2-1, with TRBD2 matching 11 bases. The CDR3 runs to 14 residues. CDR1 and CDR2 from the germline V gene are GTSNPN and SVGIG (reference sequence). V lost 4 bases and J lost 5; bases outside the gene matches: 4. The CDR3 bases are TGTGCCTGGATTCGACTAGCGGGAAACAATGAGCAGTTCTTC. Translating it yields CAWIRLAGNNEQFF. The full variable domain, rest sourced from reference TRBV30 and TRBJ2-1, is SQTIHQWPATLVQPVGSPLSLECTVEGTSNPNLYWYRQAAGRGLQLLFYSVGIGQISSEVPQNLSASRPQDRQFILSSKKLLLSDSGFYLCAWIRLAGNNEQFFGPGTRLTVL.

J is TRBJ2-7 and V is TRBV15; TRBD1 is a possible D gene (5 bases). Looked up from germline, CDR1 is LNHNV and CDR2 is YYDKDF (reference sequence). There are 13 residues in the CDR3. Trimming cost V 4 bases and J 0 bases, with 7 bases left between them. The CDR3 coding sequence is TGTGCCACCAGCACCAGGGTCTCCTACGAGCAGTACTTC. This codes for CATSTRVSYEQYF.

The CDR3 sequence: CASSLARAGGAHGYTF. CDR3 bases: TGCGCCAGCAGCTTGGCTCGGGCAGGGGGCGCTCATGGCTACACCTTC. The V call is TRBV5-1, the J call TRBJ1-2, with 8 bases fitting TRBD1. CDR3 length equals 16 residues. Germline V gene data show CDR1 as SGHRS and CDR2 as YFSETQ. The V and J ends lost 0 bases and 6 bases, in that order; junction bases with no gene match: 10.

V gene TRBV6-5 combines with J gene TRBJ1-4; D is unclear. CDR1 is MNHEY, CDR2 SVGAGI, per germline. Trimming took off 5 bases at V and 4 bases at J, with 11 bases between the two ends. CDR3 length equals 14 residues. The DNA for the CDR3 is TGTGCCAGCAGTATTCAGGCCTTTAATGAAAAACTGTTTTTT. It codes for CASSIQAFNEKLFF.

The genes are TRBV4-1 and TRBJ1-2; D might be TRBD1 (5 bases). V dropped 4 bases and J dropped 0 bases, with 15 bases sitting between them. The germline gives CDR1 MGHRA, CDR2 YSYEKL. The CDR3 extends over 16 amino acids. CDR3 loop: CASSPRDGQTNYGYTF. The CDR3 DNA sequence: TGCGCCAGCAGCCCCCGGGACGGCCAGACTAACTATGGCTACACCTTC.